Following are 11 T cell receptor beta chains from one sample sequenced in a study of shared clonotypes between healthy human individuals. TCRdb's copy holds only in-frame clones and misses some; the assay was immunoSEQ multiplex PCR. The table lists 190,000 or so clones, approximately 92% of them singletons. Sample: naive CD4+ T cells sorted from blood. Subset meaning: CD45RA+ positively selected. The receptors originated from a woman in her thirties in good health.

The J gene is TRBJ2-5, the V gene TRBV28; TRBD1 is a possible D gene (6 bases). The J call could be wrong; TRBJ2-7 is a better fit for the DNA end. Germline V gene sequence: CDR1 MDHEN, CDR2 SYDVKM. This CDR3 spans 12 amino acids. In DNA, the CDR3 is TGTGCCAGCACCTCTACAGGGCTCGAGCAGTACTTC. This codes for CASTSTGLEQYF.

This clone was seen only once. The rearrangement uses TRBV28 and TRBJ1-2; 9 bases agree with TRBD1. The CDR3 spans 13 residues. The germline V gene encodes CDR1 MDHEN and CDR2 SYDVKM. Germline trimming cut 5 bases from V and 7 bases from J; bases unmatched to any gene: 5. CDR3 sequence (DNA): TGTGCCAGCAGTGAACAGGGGGCGGGTGGCTACACCTTC. Protein: CASSEQGAGGYTF.

The chain employs TRBV4-1 and TRBJ1-4; D is undetermined. Trimming took 3 bases from V and 3 from J, leaving 14 bases between them. This CDR3 comprises 16 residues. The V gene's germline CDR1 is MGHRA and CDR2 YSYEKL. CDR3 coding DNA: TGCGCCAGCAGCCACCCCCCGGCGGGCCCTAATGAAAAACTGTTTTTT. Its translation is CASSHPPAGPNEKLFF.

The chain combines TRBV9 with TRBJ1-2; D may be TRBD1 (5 bases). V was cut by 4 bases and J by 0 bases, with 22 bases left in between. Germline loops: CDR1 SGDLS, CDR2 YYNGEE. CDR3 length equals 18 residues. The CDR3 is CASSTPGNPNKANYGYTF. The CDR3 bases are TGTGCCAGCAGCACCCCAGGGAATCCAAATAAAGCTAACTATGGCTACACCTTC.

The chain joins TRBV18 to TRBJ2-7; perhaps TRBD2 as D (5 bases). Germline V CDR1 and CDR2: KGHSH, LQKENI. V lost 6 bases and J 5 bases, leaving 23 bases between the germline ends. This CDR3 comprises 16 residues. The CDR3 nucleotides are TGTGCCAGCTCTCTGACGCGAAGGGAGCTCCCGGACGAGCAGTACTTC. As protein: CASSLTRRELPDEQYF.

The chain links TRBV2 to TRBJ2-5, with D maybe TRBD2 (6 bases). Germline loops: CDR1 SNHLY, CDR2 FYNNEI. The CDR3 totals 19 residues. V lost 7 bases, J lost 5 bases, and 32 bases lay in between. CDR3 sequence reads: CASISPFRRAGGPYETQYF. For the CDR3, the DNA is TGTGCCAGCATCTCCCCTTTTCGGCGCGCCGGGGGTCCGTATGAGACCCAGTACTTC.

This chain connects TRBV11-3 to TRBJ2-7, with a weak D call TRBD1 (5 bases). The V gene lost 3 bases and the J gene lost 6 bases, with 18 bases spanning the gap. Germline CDR1 is SGHNT and CDR2 is YENEEA. CDR3 size: 15 residues. This CDR3 is CASSLGQGSAGEQYF. As DNA, the CDR3 is TGTGCCAGCAGCTTGGGGCAGGGATCTGCAGGCGAGCAGTACTTC.

The chain links TRBV30 to TRBJ1-2; D unclear. The germline gives CDR1 GTSNPN, CDR2 SVGIG (reference sequence). The length of the CDR3 is 14 residues. With 0 bases removed from V and 4 bases from J, the gap between germline ends came to 12 bases. The CDR3 protein is CAWSVGRKSYGYTF. The CDR3 DNA is TGTGCCTGGAGTGTAGGGCGGAAGAGCTATGGCTACACCTTC. Variable domain in full (rest from reference TRBV30 and TRBJ1-2): SQTIHQWPATLVQPVGSPLSLECTVEGTSNPNLYWYRQAAGRGLQLLFYSVGIGQISSEVPQNLSASRPQDRQFILSSKKLLLSDSGFYLCAWSVGRKSYGYTFGSGTRLTVV.

This chain connects TRBV19 to TRBJ2-3, with 9 bases that match TRBD1. The V gene's germline CDR1 is LNHDA and CDR2 SQIVND (reference sequence). This CDR3 spans 15 amino acids. The trim removed 7 bases at V and 0 bases at J, leaving 5 bases unmatched. CDR3 DNA sequence: TGTGCCAGTAAGACAGGGGGTCCAAGCACAGATACGCAGTATTTT. It specifies CASKTGGPSTDTQYF.

This sequence joins TRBV19 and TRBJ1-2; TRBD1 might be the D (6 bases). V gave up 8 bases and J gave up 3 bases, with 22 bases separating them. Germline assignment: CDR1 LNHDA and CDR2 SQIVND (reference sequence). This CDR3 is 16 amino acids long. Written as DNA, the CDR3 is TGTGCCAGTCAACCCCTCGGTGAGGGGGGAGACTATGGCTACACCTTC. Protein product: CASQPLGEGGDYGYTF.

This rearrangement joins TRBV30 to TRBJ2-1; D is ambiguous. V was trimmed by 2 bases and J by 9 bases, leaving 11 bases between them. The CDR3 has 12 amino acids. Germline-derived CDR1 and CDR2 are GTSNPN and SVGIG (reference sequence). The CDR3 loop is CAWSLPYGEQFF. In DNA, the CDR3 is TGTGCCTGGAGTCTTCCCTACGGTGAGCAGTTCTTC.